The 8 T cell receptor beta chains in this list originate from one sample, sequenced in a study of T-cell memory formation after mild COVID-19. TCRdb re-derived calls from the 5' RACE reads in MiXCR, one entry per CDR3 protein. Of 350,000 to 500,000 distinct CDR3 sequences in the sample, 15% to 20% were seen once. The sample consisted of PBMCs or a T cell subset sorted from them (not recorded which). Receptors were obtained from an adult woman who had mild COVID-19 (a few samples of this study predate the infection). Cell type and time point are not known.

This rearrangement joins TRBV7-9 to TRBJ2-7; D remains unclear. The CDR3 has 15 amino acids. Trimming removed 4 bases at V and 2 bases at J, with 15 bases between. The germline gives CDR1 SEHNR, CDR2 FQNEAQ (reference sequence). CDR3 amino acids: CASSSSLGLTYEQYF. Written as DNA, the CDR3 is TGTGCCAGCAGCTCTTCGTTGGGTTTAACCTACGAGCAGTACTTC.

This clonotype was counted only a few times. The CDR3 DNA is TGTGCCAGCAGCTACCGGGACCAATTCACAGATACGCAGTATTTT. It codes for CASSYRDQFTDTQYF. The chain carries TRBV3-1 and TRBJ2-3; D tentatively fits TRBD1 or TRBD2 (5 bases each). The ends were cut back, 5 bases at V and 2 bases at J, with 14 bases in the middle. The CDR3 loop spans 15 amino acids. Germline assignment: CDR1 LGHDT and CDR2 YNNKEL (reference sequence).

This clonotype was seen a few times. The CDR3 sequence: CSVELLTGFGYTF. CDR3 bases: TGCAGCGTTGAACTGTTAACGGGGTTTGGCTACACCTTC. The rearrangement uses TRBV29-1 and TRBJ1-2; no clear D. The germline gives CDR1 SQVTM, CDR2 ANQGSEA. The CDR3 loop spans 13 amino acids. With 2 bases removed from V and 7 bases from J, the gap between germline ends came to 14 bases. The whole variable domain, filled in from reference TRBV29-1 and TRBJ1-2, reads SAVISQKPSRDICQRGTSLTIQCQVDSQVTMMFWYRQQPGQSLTLIATANQGSEATYESGFVIDKFPISRPNLTFSTLTVSNMSPEDSSIYLCSVELLTGFGYTFGSGTRLTVV.

CDR3: CSASERFSGANVLTF. The CDR3 DNA follows: TGCAGTGCTAGTGAGAGATTCTCTGGGGCCAACGTCCTGACTTTC. The gene calls are TRBV20-1 and TRBJ2-6; D is unresolved. This CDR3 has 15 amino acids. Germline-derived CDR1 and CDR2 are DFQATT and SNEGSKA (reference sequence). The V end lost 3 bases, the J end lost 0 bases, and 9 bases lay between the germline ends.

This clonotype was detected a few times. The CDR3 loop is CASKGGVETDTQYF. The CDR3 nucleotides read TGTGCCAGCAAGGGGGGGGTAGAGACAGATACGCAGTATTTT. The chain employs TRBV2 and TRBJ2-3, with D perhaps matching TRBD2 (7 bases). The CDR3 totals 14 residues. Germline assignment: CDR1 SNHLY and CDR2 FYNNEI. The V gene lost 7 bases and the J gene lost 3 bases, with 14 bases spanning the gap.

The chain's CDR3 is CASSFTIGGVTSTPYEQYF. In DNA, the CDR3 is TGCGCCAGCAGCTTTACGATCGGGGGCGTAACCTCTACTCCCTACGAGCAGTACTTC. This chain uses TRBV5-1 with TRBJ2-7; D may correspond to TRBD1 or TRBD2 (6 bases each). CDR1 and CDR2 from the germline V gene are SGHRS and YFSETQ. V lost 2 bases to trimming and J lost 2 bases, with 26 bases between them. This CDR3 spans 19 amino acids.

This clonotype showed up just a few times. This rearrangement joins TRBV21-1 to TRBJ1-5; TRBD1, the table's D call, was not compared with the DNA. TRBV21-1 is given as a pseudogene. CDR3 length: 15 amino acids. CDR3 region: CASSPGGGGRQPQHF. CDR3 nucleotides: TGTGCCAGCAGCCCGGGCGGGGGGGGCCGTCAGCCCCAGCATTTT.

The chain links TRBV7-9 to TRBJ1-2, with D unclear. The CDR3 covers 14 residues. V was clipped by 5 bases and J by 8 bases, with 18 bases between them. Per the germline V gene, CDR1 is SEHNR and CDR2 is FQNEAQ (reference sequence). CDR3 in amino acids: CASSPGGGRLGYTF. DNA of the CDR3: TGTGCCAGCAGCCCCGGAGGCGGGCGCCTCGGCTACACCTTC.